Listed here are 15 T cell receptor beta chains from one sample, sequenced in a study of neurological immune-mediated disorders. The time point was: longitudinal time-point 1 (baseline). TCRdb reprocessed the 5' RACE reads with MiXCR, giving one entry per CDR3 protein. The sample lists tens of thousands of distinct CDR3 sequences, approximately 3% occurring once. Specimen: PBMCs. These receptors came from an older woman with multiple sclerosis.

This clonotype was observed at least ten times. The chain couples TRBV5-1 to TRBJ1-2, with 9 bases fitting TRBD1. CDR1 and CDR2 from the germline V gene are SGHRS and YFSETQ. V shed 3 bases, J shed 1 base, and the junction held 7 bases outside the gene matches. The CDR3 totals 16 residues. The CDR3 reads CASSSGQGPHNYGYTF. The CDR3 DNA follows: TGCGCCAGCAGCTCGGGACAGGGCCCGCATAACTATGGCTACACCTTC.

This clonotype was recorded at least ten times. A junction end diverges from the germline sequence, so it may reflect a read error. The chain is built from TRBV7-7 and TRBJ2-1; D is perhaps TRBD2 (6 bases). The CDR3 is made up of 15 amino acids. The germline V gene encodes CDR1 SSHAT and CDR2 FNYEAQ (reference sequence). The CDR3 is CASSLAGSSYNEQFF. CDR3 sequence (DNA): TGTGCTAGCAGCTTAGCCGGGAGCTCCTACAATGAGCAGTTCTTC.

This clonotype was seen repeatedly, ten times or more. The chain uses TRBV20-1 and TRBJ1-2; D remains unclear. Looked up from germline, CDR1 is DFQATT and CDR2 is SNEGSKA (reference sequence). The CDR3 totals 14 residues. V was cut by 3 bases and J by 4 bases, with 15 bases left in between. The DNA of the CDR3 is TGCAGTGCTAGGGGGTGGAGGGATGGCTATGGCTACACCTTC. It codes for CSARGWRDGYGYTF.

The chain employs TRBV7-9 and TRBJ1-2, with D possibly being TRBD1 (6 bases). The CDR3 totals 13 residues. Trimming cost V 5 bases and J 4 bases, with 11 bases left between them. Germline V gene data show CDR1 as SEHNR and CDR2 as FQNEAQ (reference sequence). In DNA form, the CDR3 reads TGTGCCAGCAGCCCGCCACAGGGCTATGGCTACACCTTC. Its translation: CASSPPQGYGYTF.

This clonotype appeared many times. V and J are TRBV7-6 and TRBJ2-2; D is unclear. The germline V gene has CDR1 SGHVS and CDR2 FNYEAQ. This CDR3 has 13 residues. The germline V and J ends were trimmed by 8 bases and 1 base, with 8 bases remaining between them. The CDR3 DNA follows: TGTGCCAGCGGCCCGGGGAACACCGGGGAGCTGTTTTTT. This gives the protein CASGPGNTGELFF.

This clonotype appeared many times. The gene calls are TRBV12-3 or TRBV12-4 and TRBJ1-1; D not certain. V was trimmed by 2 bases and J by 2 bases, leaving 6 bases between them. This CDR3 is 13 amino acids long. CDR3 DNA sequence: TGTGCCAGCAGTTTACAGGAAAACACTGAAGCTTTCTTT. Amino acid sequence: CASSLQENTEAFF.

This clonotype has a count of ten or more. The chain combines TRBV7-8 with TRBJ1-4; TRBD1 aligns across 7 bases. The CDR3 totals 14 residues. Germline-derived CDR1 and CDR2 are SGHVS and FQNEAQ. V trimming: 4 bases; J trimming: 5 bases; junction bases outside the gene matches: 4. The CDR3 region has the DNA TGTGCCAGCAGCTCGACAGGGTTAAATGAAAAACTGTTTTTT. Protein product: CASSSTGLNEKLFF. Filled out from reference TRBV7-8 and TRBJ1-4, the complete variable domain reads GAGVSQSPRYKVAKRGQDVALRCDPISGHVSLFWYQQALGQGPEFLTYFQNEAQLDKSGLPSDRFFAERPEGSVSTLKIQRTQQEDSAVYLCASSSTGLNEKLFFGSGTQLSVL.

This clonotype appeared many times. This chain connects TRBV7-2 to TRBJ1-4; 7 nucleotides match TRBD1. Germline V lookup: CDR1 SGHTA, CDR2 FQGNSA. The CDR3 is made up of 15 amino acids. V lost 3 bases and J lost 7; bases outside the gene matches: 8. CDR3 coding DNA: TGTGCCAGCAGCTTTCCCGGGACAGCCCTTGAAAAACTGTTTTTT. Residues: CASSFPGTALEKLFF.

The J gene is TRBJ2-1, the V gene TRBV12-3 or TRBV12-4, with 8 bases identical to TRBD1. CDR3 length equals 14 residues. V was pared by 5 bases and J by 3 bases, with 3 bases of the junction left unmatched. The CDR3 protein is CASSTGTGYNEQFF. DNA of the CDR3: TGTGCCAGCAGTACCGGGACAGGCTACAATGAGCAGTTCTTC.

In DNA, the CDR3 is TGCAGTGTTCTCCCCGGGGGGGCCTCCTACGAGCAGTACTTC. Translated: CSVLPGGASYEQYF. This chain links TRBV20-1 with TRBJ2-7; TRBD2 matches 8 bases. Trimming took 7 bases from V and 0 from J; bases not matched to a gene: 8. The CDR3 extends over 14 amino acids. Germline values: CDR1 DFQATT, CDR2 SNEGSKA (reference sequence).

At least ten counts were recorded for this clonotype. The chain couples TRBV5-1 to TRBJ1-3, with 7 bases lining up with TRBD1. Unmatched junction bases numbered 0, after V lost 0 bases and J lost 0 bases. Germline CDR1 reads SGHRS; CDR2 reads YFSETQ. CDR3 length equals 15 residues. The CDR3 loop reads CASSLGDSSGNTIYF. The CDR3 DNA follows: TGCGCCAGCAGCTTGGGGGACAGCTCTGGAAACACCATATATTTT.

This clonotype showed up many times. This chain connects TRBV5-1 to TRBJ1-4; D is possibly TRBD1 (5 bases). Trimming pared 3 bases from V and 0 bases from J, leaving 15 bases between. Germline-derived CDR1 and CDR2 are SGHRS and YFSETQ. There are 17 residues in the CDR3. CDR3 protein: CASSWGEGRATNEKLFF. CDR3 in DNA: TGCGCCAGCAGCTGGGGGGAGGGCAGAGCAACTAATGAAAAACTGTTTTTT.

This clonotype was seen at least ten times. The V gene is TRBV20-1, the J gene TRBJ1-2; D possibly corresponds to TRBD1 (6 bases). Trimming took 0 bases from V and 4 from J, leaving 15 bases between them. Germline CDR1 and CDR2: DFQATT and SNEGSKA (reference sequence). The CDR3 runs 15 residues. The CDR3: CSARDSSRQVYGYTF. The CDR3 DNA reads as TGCAGTGCTAGAGATTCATCGAGACAGGTCTATGGCTACACCTTC.

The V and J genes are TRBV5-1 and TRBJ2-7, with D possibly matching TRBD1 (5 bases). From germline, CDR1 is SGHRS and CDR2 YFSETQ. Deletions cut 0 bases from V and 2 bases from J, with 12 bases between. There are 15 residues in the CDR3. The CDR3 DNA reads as TGCGCCAGCAGCTTGGGCCACAGGAACACCTACGAGCAGTACTTC. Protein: CASSLGHRNTYEQYF.

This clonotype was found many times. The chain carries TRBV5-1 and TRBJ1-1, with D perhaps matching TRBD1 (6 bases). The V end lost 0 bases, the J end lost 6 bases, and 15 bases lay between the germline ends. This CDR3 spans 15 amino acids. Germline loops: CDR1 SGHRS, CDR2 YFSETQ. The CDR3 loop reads CASSLAAGAYAEAFF. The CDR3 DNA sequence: TGCGCCAGCAGCTTGGCTGCGGGGGCCTACGCTGAAGCTTTCTTT.